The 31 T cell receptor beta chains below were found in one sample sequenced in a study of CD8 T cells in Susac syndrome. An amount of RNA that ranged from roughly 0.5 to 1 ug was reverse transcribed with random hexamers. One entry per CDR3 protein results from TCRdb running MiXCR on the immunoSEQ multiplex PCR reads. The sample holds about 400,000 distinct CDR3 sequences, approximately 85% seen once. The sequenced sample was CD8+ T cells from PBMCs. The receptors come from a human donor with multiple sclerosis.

The DNA for the CDR3 is TGTGCCAGCACTCTTCCGGAGGGGCATGAGCAGTTCTTC. Protein product: CASTLPEGHEQFF. The gene calls are TRBV12-3 or TRBV12-4 and TRBJ2-1, with D possibly being TRBD2 (6 bases). V was trimmed by 7 bases and J by 8 bases, leaving 15 bases between them. The CDR3 length is 13 residues.

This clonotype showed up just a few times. CDR3 coding DNA: TGTGCCAGCAGCTTAGACAGCGGGGGTAGCACAGATACGCAGTATTTT. Translation gives CASSLDSGGSTDTQYF. This chain joins TRBV7-2 and TRBJ2-3, with 8 bases matching TRBD2. Germline CDR1 is SGHTA and CDR2 is FQGNSA. This CDR3 has 16 residues. With V trimmed by 1 base and J by 0 bases, 3 bases remained unmatched.

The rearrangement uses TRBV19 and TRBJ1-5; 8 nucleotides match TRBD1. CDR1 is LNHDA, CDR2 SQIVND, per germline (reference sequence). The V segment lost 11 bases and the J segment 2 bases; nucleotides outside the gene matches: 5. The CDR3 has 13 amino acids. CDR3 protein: CALGQGGNQPQHF. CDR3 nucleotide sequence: TGTGCCCTCGGACAGGGAGGCAATCAGCCCCAGCATTTT.

DNA for the CDR3: TGTGCCAGCAGCACCCGGACTAGCGGGAGGTTACGCTCCTACAATGAGCAGTTCTTC. Its translation: CASSTRTSGRLRSYNEQFF. This chain links TRBV11-2 with TRBJ2-1, with 14 nucleotides matching TRBD2. The CDR3 length is 19 residues. Per the germline V gene, CDR1 is SGHAT and CDR2 is FQNNGV. V lost 5 bases to trimming and J lost 0 bases; unmatched junction nucleotides: 9.

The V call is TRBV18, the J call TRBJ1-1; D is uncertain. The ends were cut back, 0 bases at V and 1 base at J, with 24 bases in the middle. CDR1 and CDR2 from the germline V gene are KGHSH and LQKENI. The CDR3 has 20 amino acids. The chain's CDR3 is CASSPPVGVRVSDENTEAFF. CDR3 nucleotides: TGTGCCAGCTCACCACCGGTAGGTGTGAGGGTGAGTGATGAGAACACTGAAGCTTTCTTT.

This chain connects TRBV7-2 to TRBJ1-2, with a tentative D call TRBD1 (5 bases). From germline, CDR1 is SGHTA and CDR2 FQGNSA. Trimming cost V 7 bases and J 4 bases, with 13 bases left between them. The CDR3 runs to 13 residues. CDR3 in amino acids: CASIPRDSYGYTF. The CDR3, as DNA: TGTGCCAGCATCCCTAGGGACTCCTATGGCTACACCTTC.

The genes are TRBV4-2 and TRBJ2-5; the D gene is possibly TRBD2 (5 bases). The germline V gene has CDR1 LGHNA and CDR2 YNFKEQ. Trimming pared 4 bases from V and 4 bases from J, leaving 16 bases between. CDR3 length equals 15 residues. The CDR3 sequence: CASSPNLGDSETQYF. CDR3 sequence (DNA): TGTGCCAGCAGCCCCAACCTCGGGGATTCAGAGACCCAGTACTTC.

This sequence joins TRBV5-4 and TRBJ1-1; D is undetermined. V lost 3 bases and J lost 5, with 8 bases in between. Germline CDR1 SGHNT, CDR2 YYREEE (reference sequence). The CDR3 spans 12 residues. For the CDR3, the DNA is TGTGCCAGCAGCTGGGGAACGACTGAAGCTTTCTTT. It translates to CASSWGTTEAFF. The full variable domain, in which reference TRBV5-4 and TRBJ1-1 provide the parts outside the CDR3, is ETGVTQSPTHLIKTRGQQVTLRCSSQSGHNTVSWYQQALGQGPQFIFQYYREEENGRGNFPPRFSGLQFPNYSSELNVNALELDDSALYLCASSWGTTEAFFGQGTRLTVV.

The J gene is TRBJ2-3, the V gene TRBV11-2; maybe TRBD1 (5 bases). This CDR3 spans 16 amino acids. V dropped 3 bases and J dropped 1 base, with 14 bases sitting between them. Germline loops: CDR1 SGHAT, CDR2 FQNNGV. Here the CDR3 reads CASSLFGRVGTDTQYF. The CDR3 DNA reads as TGTGCCAGCAGCTTGTTTGGCAGGGTGGGCACAGATACGCAGTATTTT.

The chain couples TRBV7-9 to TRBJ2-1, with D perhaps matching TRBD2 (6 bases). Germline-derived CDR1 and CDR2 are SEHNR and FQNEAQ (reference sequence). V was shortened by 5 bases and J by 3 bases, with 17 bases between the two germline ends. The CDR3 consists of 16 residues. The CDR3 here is CASSPLGGVRYNEQFF. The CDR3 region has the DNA TGTGCCAGCAGCCCCCTGGGGGGAGTCCGCTACAATGAGCAGTTCTTC.

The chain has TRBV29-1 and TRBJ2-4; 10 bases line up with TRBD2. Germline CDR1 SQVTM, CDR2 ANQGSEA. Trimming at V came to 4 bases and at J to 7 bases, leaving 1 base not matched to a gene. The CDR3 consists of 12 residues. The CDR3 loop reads CSVGSGRNIQYF. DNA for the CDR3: TGCAGCGTTGGTAGCGGGAGGAACATTCAGTACTTC.

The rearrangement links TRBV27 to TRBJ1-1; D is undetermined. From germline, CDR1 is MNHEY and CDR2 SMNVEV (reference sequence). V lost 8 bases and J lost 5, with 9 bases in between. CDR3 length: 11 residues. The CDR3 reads CASLFGTEAFF. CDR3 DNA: TGTGCCAGCCTTTTTGGAACTGAAGCTTTCTTT.

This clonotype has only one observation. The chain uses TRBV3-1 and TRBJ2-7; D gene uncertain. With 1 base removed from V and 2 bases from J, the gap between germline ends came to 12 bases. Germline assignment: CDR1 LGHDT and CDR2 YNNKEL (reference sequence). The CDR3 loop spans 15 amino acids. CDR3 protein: CASSQVRLSTYEQYF. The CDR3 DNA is TGTGCCAGCAGCCAAGTCAGGTTGTCAACCTACGAGCAGTACTTC.

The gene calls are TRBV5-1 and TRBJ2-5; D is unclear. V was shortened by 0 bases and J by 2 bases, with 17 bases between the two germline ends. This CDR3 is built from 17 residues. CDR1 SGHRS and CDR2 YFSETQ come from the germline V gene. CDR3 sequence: CASSLVGPSTTQETQYF. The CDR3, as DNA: TGCGCCAGCAGCTTGGTCGGACCGTCGACGACTCAAGAGACCCAGTACTTC. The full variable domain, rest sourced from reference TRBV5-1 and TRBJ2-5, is KAGVTQTPRYLIKTRGQQVTLSCSPISGHRSVSWYQQTPGQGLQFLFEYFSETQRNKGNFPGRFSGRQFSNSRSEMNVSTLELGDSALYLCASSLVGPSTTQETQYFGPGTRLLVL.

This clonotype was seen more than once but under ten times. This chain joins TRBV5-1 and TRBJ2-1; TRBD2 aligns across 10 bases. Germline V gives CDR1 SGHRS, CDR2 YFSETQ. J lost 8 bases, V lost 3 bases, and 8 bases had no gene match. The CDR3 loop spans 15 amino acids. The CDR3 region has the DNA TGCGCCAGCAGCTCCCAGCGGGGGGGCCTCGATGAGCAGTTCTTC. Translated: CASSSQRGGLDEQFF. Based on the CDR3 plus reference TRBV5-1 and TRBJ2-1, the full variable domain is KAGVTQTPRYLIKTRGQQVTLSCSPISGHRSVSWYQQTPGQGLQFLFEYFSETQRNKGNFPGRFSGRQFSNSRSEMNVSTLELGDSALYLCASSSQRGGLDEQFFGPGTRLTVL.

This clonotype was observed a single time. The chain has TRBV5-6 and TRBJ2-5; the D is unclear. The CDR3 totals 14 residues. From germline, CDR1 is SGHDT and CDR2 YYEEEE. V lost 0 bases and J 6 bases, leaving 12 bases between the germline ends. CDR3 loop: CASSLGSGGKTQYF. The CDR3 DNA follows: TGTGCCAGCAGCTTGGGTAGTGGTGGTAAGACCCAGTACTTC. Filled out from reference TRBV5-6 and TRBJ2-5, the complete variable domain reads DAGVTQSPTHLIKTRGQQVTLRCSPKSGHDTVSWYQQALGQGPQFIFQYYEEEERQRGNFPDRFSGHQFPNYSSELNVNALLLGDSALYLCASSLGSGGKTQYFGPGTRLLVL.

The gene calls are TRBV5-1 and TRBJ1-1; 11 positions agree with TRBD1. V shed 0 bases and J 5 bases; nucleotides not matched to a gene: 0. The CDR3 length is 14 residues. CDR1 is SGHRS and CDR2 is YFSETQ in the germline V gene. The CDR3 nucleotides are TGCGCCAGCAGCTTGGGGGACAGGGGGACTGAAGCTTTCTTT. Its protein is CASSLGDRGTEAFF.

CDR3 in amino acids: CASRYSGLGGNQPQHF. The CDR3 nucleotides are TGTGCCAGCAGATATTCGGGGTTAGGAGGCAATCAGCCCCAGCATTTT. The chain has TRBV12-3 or TRBV12-4 and TRBJ1-5; D unclear. The V end was cut by 6 bases, the J end by 2 bases, with 17 bases between. The CDR3 consists of 16 residues.

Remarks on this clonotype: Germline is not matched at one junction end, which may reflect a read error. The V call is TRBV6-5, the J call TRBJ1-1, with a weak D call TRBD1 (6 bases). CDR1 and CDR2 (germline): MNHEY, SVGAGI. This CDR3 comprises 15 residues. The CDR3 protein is CASSASGAIGTEPFF. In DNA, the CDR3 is TGTGCCAGCAGTGCGTCAGGGGCGATTGGCACTGAACCTTTCTTT.

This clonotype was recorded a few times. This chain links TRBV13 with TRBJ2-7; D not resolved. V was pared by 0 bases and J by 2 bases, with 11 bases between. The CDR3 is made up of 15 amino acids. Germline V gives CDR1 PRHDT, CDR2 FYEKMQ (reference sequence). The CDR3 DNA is TGTGCCAGCAGCTTAGGCCTTGGGGATACCTACGAGCAGTACTTC. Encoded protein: CASSLGLGDTYEQYF.

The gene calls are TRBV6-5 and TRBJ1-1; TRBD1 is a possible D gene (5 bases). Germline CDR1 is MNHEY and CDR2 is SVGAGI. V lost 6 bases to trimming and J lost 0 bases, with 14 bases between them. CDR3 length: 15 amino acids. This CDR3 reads CASRARQILNTEAFF. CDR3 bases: TGTGCCAGCAGGGCAAGACAGATCTTGAACACTGAAGCTTTCTTT.

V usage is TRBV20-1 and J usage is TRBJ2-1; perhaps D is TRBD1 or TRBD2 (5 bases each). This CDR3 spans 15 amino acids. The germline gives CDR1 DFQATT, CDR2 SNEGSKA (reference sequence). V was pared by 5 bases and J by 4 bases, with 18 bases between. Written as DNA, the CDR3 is TGCAGTGCTGACGGACCGGGACGTTATTACAATGAGCAGTTCTTC. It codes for CSADGPGRYYNEQFF.

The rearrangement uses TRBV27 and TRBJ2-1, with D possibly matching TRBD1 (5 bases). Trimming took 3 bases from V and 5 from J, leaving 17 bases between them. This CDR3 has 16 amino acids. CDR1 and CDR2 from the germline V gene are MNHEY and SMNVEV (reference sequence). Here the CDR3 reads CASSFDRYDPHNEQFF. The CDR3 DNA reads TGTGCCAGCAGTTTTGACAGATATGACCCCCACAATGAGCAGTTCTTC.

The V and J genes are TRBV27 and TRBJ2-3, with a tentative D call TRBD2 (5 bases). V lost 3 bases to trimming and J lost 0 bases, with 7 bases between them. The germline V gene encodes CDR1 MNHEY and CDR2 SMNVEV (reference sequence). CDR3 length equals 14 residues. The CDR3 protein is CASSFGISTDTQYF. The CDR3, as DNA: TGTGCCAGCAGTTTCGGGATTAGCACAGATACGCAGTATTTT.

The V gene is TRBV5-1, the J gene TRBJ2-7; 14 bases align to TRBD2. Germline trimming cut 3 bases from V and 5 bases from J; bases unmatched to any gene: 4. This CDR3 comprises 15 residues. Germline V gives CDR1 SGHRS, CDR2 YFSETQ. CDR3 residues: CASSWGTSGSNEQYF. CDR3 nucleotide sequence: TGCGCCAGCAGCTGGGGGACTAGCGGGAGCAACGAGCAGTACTTC.

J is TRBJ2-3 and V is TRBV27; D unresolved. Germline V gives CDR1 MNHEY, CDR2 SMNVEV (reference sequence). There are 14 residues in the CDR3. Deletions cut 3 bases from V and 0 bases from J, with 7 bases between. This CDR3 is CASSLDGSTDTQYF. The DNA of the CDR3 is TGTGCCAGCAGTTTGGACGGTAGCACAGATACGCAGTATTTT.

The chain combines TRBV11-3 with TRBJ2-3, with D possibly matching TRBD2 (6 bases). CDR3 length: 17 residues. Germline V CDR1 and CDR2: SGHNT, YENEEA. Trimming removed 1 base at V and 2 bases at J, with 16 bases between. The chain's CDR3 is CASSLGRGAFDTDTQYF. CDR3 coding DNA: TGTGCCAGCAGCTTAGGTCGCGGGGCCTTCGACACAGATACGCAGTATTTT.

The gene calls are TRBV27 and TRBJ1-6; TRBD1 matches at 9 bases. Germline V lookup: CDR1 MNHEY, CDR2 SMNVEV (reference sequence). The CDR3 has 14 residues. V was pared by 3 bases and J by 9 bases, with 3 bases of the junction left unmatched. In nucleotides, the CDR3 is TGTGCCAGCAGTTTGGGGACAGGGAGTTCACCCCTCCACTTT. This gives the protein CASSLGTGSSPLHF.

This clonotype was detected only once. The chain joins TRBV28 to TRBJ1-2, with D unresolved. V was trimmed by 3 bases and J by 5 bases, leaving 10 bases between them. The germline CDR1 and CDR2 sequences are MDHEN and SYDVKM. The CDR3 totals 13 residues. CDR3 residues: CASSFPQGYGYTF. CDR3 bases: TGTGCCAGCAGTTTCCCCCAAGGTTATGGCTACACCTTC.

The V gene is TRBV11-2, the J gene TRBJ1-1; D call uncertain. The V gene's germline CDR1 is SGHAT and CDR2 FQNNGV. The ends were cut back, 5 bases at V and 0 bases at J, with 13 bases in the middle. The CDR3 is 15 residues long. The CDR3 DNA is TGTGCCAGCAGCACAACCCCGGGAATGAACACTGAAGCTTTCTTT. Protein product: CASSTTPGMNTEAFF.

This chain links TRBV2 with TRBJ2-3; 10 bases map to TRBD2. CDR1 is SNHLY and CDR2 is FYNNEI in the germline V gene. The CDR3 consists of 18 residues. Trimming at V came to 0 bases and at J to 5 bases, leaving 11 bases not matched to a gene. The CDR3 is CASSEAYNQRGGLDTQYF. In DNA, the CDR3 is TGTGCCAGCAGTGAAGCCTATAATCAGCGGGGGGGCCTAGATACGCAGTATTTT.